The 14 T cell receptor beta chains reported below all come from one sample, sequenced in a study of shared clonotypes between healthy human individuals. Sequencing used immunoSEQ multiplex PCR; TCRdb keeps in-frame clones, though not all of them. The sample contains some 660,000 clones, around 73% of which appear only once. The sequenced material came from memory CD4+ T cells sorted from blood. Subset given: CD45RA-negative fraction. The receptors derive from a woman in her twenties or thirties in good health.

The chain is built from TRBV30 and TRBJ2-5; TRBD2 is a possible D gene (5 bases). Near its end, the DNA agrees better with TRBJ2-7, so the J call may be wrong. This CDR3 is 12 amino acids long. CDR1 is GTSNPN and CDR2 is SVGIG in the germline V gene (reference sequence). The CDR3 sequence is CAWSSGYYEQYF. As DNA, the CDR3 is TGTGCCTGGAGTTCGGGATACTACGAGCAGTACTTC.

This clone was detected only a few times. This specimen includes other DNA sequences encoding the same CDR3. The gene calls are TRBV19 and TRBJ1-5, with TRBD1 identical over 8 bases. Per the germline V gene, CDR1 is LNHDA and CDR2 is SQIVND (reference sequence). The CDR3 extends over 14 amino acids. The ends lost 3 bases at V and 4 bases at J; junction bases unmatched: 2. Here the CDR3 reads CASSMGTGNQPQHF. CDR3 sequence (DNA): TGTGCCAGTAGTATGGGGACAGGTAATCAGCCCCAGCATTTT.

Here the CDR3 reads CASSLAGSGSDGYTF. Here the CDR3 DNA reads TGTGCCAGCAGTTTAGCCGGGAGTGGATCCGATGGCTACACCTTC. The chain has TRBV28 and TRBJ1-2; D is unresolved. The CDR3 is 15 residues long. V lost 2 bases and J 6 bases, leaving 16 bases between the germline ends. Germline CDR1 reads MDHEN; CDR2 reads SYDVKM.

This clone showed up just a few times. The chain employs TRBV4-1 and TRBJ1-4; D unresolved. The CDR3 has 12 amino acids. Germline values: CDR1 MGHRA, CDR2 YSYEKL. Trimming took off 2 bases at V and 6 bases at J, with 4 bases between the two ends. CDR3 sequence: CASSQPYEKLFF. The DNA of the CDR3 is TGCGCCAGCAGCCAACCTTATGAAAAACTGTTTTTT.

The chain combines TRBV4-2 with TRBJ1-2; TRBD1 aligns across 9 bases. The CDR3 length is 16 residues. Germline V gene data show CDR1 as LGHNA and CDR2 as YNFKEQ. The junction had 9 bases not matched to a gene; V was cut back by 3 bases and J by 4 bases. CDR3 in amino acids: CASSQSYLTGGYGYTF. The CDR3 DNA reads as TGTGCCAGCAGCCAGTCATACTTGACAGGGGGCTATGGCTACACCTTC.

The rearrangement links TRBV28 to TRBJ1-2; D is undetermined. Germline loops: CDR1 MDHEN, CDR2 SYDVKM. This CDR3 has 15 amino acids. V was cut by 3 bases and J by 4 bases, with 15 bases left in between. In nucleotides, the CDR3 is TGTGCCAGCAGTTTTCGGTCAGTCCACCCCTATGGCTACACCTTC. This encodes CASSFRSVHPYGYTF.

The V gene is TRBV9, the J gene TRBJ2-1, with TRBD2 matching 11 bases. Germline lookup yields CDR1 SGDLS and CDR2 YYNGEE. The CDR3 runs to 15 residues. The junction had 2 bases not matched to a gene; V was cut back by 3 bases and J by 3 bases. Here the CDR3 reads CASSAGLADYNEQFF. The DNA of the CDR3 is TGTGCCAGCAGCGCGGGACTAGCGGACTACAATGAGCAGTTCTTC.

The rearrangement joins TRBV5-4 to TRBJ2-4; 12 positions match TRBD2. Germline V lookup: CDR1 SGHNT, CDR2 YYREEE (reference sequence). The CDR3 sequence is 16 residues long. The V segment lost 4 bases and the J segment 0 bases; nucleotides outside the gene matches: 2. DNA for the CDR3: TGTGCCAGCAGCCCGGGACTAGCGGGAGCCAAAAACATTCAGTACTTC. Translating gives CASSPGLAGAKNIQYF.

The V gene is TRBV7-6, the J gene TRBJ2-5; D is uncertain. Germline values: CDR1 SGHVS, CDR2 FNYEAQ. The germline V and J ends were trimmed by 2 bases and 5 bases, with 6 bases remaining between them. The CDR3 length is 12 residues. The CDR3 DNA is TGTGCCAGCAGCTTATGGCGGGAGACCCAGTACTTC. It encodes CASSLWRETQYF.

The CDR3 protein is CASSKGQEGVQYF. For the CDR3, the DNA is TGTGCCAGCAGCAAGGGACAGGAAGGGGTCCAGTACTTC. The chain has TRBV5-4 and TRBJ2-5, with 8 nucleotides matching TRBD1. This CDR3 is built from 13 residues. The V segment lost 4 bases and the J segment 10 bases; nucleotides outside the gene matches: 9. Germline CDR1 is SGHNT and CDR2 is YYREEE (reference sequence).

The chain carries TRBV15 and TRBJ2-3; D may correspond to TRBD1 or TRBD2 (5 bases each). The CDR3 has 15 residues. Per the germline V gene, CDR1 is LNHNV and CDR2 is YYDKDF (reference sequence). Trimming shortened V by 6 bases and J by 2 bases, and 15 bases separated the two germline ends. The chain's CDR3 is CATRTGTTFTDTQYF. Here the CDR3 DNA reads TGTGCCACCAGGACCGGGACGACTTTCACAGATACGCAGTATTTT.

This clone was recorded a few times. The rearrangement links TRBV9 to TRBJ1-2; the D gene is possibly TRBD1 (5 bases). Germline CDR1 reads SGDLS; CDR2 reads YYNGEE. V was shortened by 0 bases and J by 8 bases, with 17 bases between the two germline ends. The CDR3 length is 15 residues. For the CDR3, the DNA is TGTGCCAGCAGCGTAGGAGGTGGCAGGGTCGAAGGCTACACCTTC. Protein sequence: CASSVGGGRVEGYTF.

The chain links TRBV2 to TRBJ2-5; 7 positions agree with TRBD2. Germline V gene sequence: CDR1 SNHLY, CDR2 FYNNEI. J was trimmed by 5 bases and V by 11 bases; bases with no gene match: 14. The CDR3 has 14 residues. In DNA, the CDR3 is TGTGCCCTCGGAAGCGGGACGTCCGGGGAGACCCAGTACTTC. This codes for CALGSGTSGETQYF.

CDR3 sequence (DNA): TGTGCCAGCTCACCAACGAGAGACAGCACCTCTGGAAACACCATATATTTT. The encoded protein is CASSPTRDSTSGNTIYF. V gene TRBV18 combines with J gene TRBJ1-3, with D perhaps matching TRBD1 (5 bases). With 2 bases removed from V and 0 bases from J, the gap between germline ends came to 14 bases. Germline values: CDR1 KGHSH, CDR2 LQKENI. CDR3 length: 17 amino acids.